The rows below give T cell receptor beta chains drawn from one sample of a study of T cells after yellow fever vaccination. From the 5' RACE reads, TCRdb called clonotypes with MiXCR, one entry per CDR3 protein. The table includes 450,000 to 600,000 distinct CDR3 sequences, roughly 14% detected once. The material was PBMCs, obtained on the day of the yellow fever booster vaccination. The source is a man aged 25 to 40 who received the YFV17D yellow fever vaccine. CDR3s include the opening cysteine and the closing phenylalanine or tryptophan. A D gene is named only where the DNA matches it firmly. Expanded clones are given a class, and other clones once, few, many or no size at all.

CASSLPKDSWEQETQYF | TGTGCCAGCAGTTTACCTAAAGACAGTTGGGAACAAGAGACCCAGTACTTC | - | TRBJ2-5 | TRBV28 | -
CASSSDSSSYNEQFF | TGTGCCAGCAGCTCCGACTCGAGCTCCTACAATGAGCAGTTCTTC | - | TRBJ2-1 | TRBV7-2 | few
CSARRPNSYEQYF | TGCAGTGCTAGAAGGCCAAATTCCTACGAGCAGTACTTC | - | TRBJ2-7 | TRBV20-1 | few
CASSEGPSTDTQYF | TGTGCCAGCAGCGAAGGTCCTAGCACAGATACGCAGTATTTT | - | TRBJ2-3 | TRBV9 | -
CSARDGGGGPDGYTF | TGCAGTGCTAGAGATGGGGGGGGCGGGCCGGATGGCTACACCTTC | - | TRBJ1-2 | TRBV20-1 | -
CASSLAGGETQYF | TGTGCCAGCAGCTTAGCCGGTGGGGAGACCCAGTACTTC | - | TRBJ2-5 | TRBV5-1 | many
CASSPIGGYEQYF | TGTGCCAGCTCACCAATAGGTGGCTACGAGCAGTACTTC | - | TRBJ2-7 | TRBV18 | many
CASSTGGVGNEQYF | TGTGCCAGCAGCACCGGGGGGGTGGGGAACGAGCAGTACTTC | TRBD2 | TRBJ2-7 | TRBV7-8 | -
CASSRGQGRQYF | TGTGCCAGCTCACGCGGACAGGGGAGACAGTACTTC | TRBD1 | TRBJ2-7 | TRBV18 | few
CASKETRARENIQYF | TGCGCCAGCAAAGAGACACGGGCGAGGGAAAACATTCAGTACTTC | - | TRBJ2-4 | TRBV10-2 | -
CSASSGQGDPYEQYF | TGCAGTGCTAGCTCAGGGCAGGGGGACCCCTACGAGCAGTACTTC | TRBD1 | TRBJ2-7 | TRBV20-1 | -
CASTTSLTPGEQFF | TGTGCCAGCACTACATCCTTGACCCCAGGTGAGCAGTTCTTC | - | TRBJ2-1 | TRBV12-3/TRBV12-4 | -
CASRTGGKGEAFF | TGTGCCAGCAGGACAGGTGGTAAGGGTGAAGCTTTCTTT | - | TRBJ1-1 | TRBV25-1 | few
CSVVRQGLAELNTQYF | TGCAGCGTTGTGAGACAGGGATTAGCCGAGCTAAATACGCAGTATTTT | TRBD1 | TRBJ2-3 | TRBV29-1 | -
CAWSPSGSGRVQHEQYF | TGTGCCTGGAGTCCCTCGGGGAGCGGGAGGGTCCAACACGAGCAGTACTTC | TRBD2 | TRBJ2-7 | TRBV30 | -
CASSSLWRGSYEQYF | TGTGCCAGCAGCTCCCTGTGGCGCGGATCCTACGAGCAGTACTTC | - | TRBJ2-7 | TRBV7-2 | -
CAISEGTSGRSYEQYF | TGTGCCATCAGTGAGGGGACTAGCGGGAGGTCGTACGAGCAGTACTTC | TRBD2 | TRBJ2-7 | TRBV10-3 | few
CASSRQTGLTAGNTIYF | TGTGCCAGCAGCCGACAGACAGGGCTAACGGCTGGAAACACCATATATTTT | TRBD1 | TRBJ1-3 | TRBV6-1 | few
CASSFPVQGADTQYF | TGTGCCAGCAGTTTTCCGGTACAGGGGGCAGATACGCAGTATTTT | TRBD1 | TRBJ2-3 | TRBV5-4 | -
CASSFLPRAGGPYEQYF | TGTGCCAGCAGTTTCTTACCCCGAGCGGGAGGGCCCTACGAGCAGTACTTC | TRBD2 | TRBJ2-7 | TRBV12-3/TRBV12-4 | -
CSASTGGANEQYF | TGCAGTGCTAGTACAGGGGGCGCGAACGAGCAGTACTTC | TRBD1 | TRBJ2-7 | TRBV20-1 | -
CSARDPGKGTGELFF | TGCAGTGCTAGAGACCCGGGGAAGGGCACCGGGGAGCTGTTTTTT | - | TRBJ2-2 | TRBV20-1 | few
CASSQDLLKLFF | TGTGCCAGCAGCCAAGATCTATTAAAACTGTTTTTT | - | TRBJ1-4 | TRBV3-1 | few
CASSSPGLAGHNEQFF | TGTGCCAGCAGTTCCCCGGGACTAGCGGGGCACAATGAGCAGTTCTTC | TRBD2 | TRBJ2-1 | TRBV6-5 | -
CASGNFGQTYEQYF | TGTGCCAGCGGCAACTTCGGACAAACATACGAGCAGTACTTC | - | TRBJ2-7 | TRBV6-1 | many
CASSQIGGTVLSYEQYF | TGCGCCAGCAGTCAAATCGGGGGGACTGTTCTGTCCTACGAGCAGTACTTC | TRBD2 | TRBJ2-7 | TRBV23-1 | -
CASRWDSITDTQYF | TGTGCCAGCAGGTGGGACAGCATCACAGATACGCAGTATTTT | TRBD1 | TRBJ2-3 | TRBV28 | -
CSVKSSYNSPLHF | TGCAGTGTAAAGAGCTCCTATAATTCACCCCTCCACTTT | - | TRBJ1-6 | TRBV20-1 | few
CASSIGTLTGELFF | TGTGCCAGTAGTATAGGGACTCTCACCGGGGAGCTGTTTTTT | - | TRBJ2-2 | TRBV19 | -
CASSADSLGSNEQFF | TGCGCCAGCAGCGCCGACTCCTTGGGGAGTAATGAGCAGTTCTTC | - | TRBJ2-1 | TRBV5-1 | -
CASSPLTLGEGGINEQFF | TGTGCCAGCTCACCCCTCACCCTCGGGGAGGGAGGAATCAATGAGCAGTTCTTC | TRBD2 | TRBJ2-1 | TRBV18 | -
CASSPLDKMNTEAFF | TGTGCCAGCTCACCCTTGGACAAGATGAACACTGAAGCTTTCTTT | - | TRBJ1-1 | TRBV18 | -
CASSQDRGPGKGNWELFF | TGCGCCAGCAGCCAAGATCGAGGACCAGGGAAAGGGAACTGGGAGCTGTTTTTT | - | TRBJ2-2 | TRBV4-1 | few
CSVEDLAGGTDSYEQYF | TGCAGCGTTGAAGATCTAGCGGGAGGGACGGACTCCTACGAGCAGTACTTC | TRBD2 | TRBJ2-7 | TRBV29-1 | many
CAWSTGALGKLFF | TGTGCCTGGAGTACGGGAGCTCTAGGAAAACTGTTTTTT | - | TRBJ1-4 | TRBV30 | -
CASTTGNTDTQYF | TGTGCCAGCACCACAGGAAACACAGATACGCAGTATTTT | - | TRBJ2-3 | TRBV11-2 | -
CSASLPVPGQPQHF | TGCAGTGCTAGCCTTCCTGTTCCCGGTCAGCCCCAGCATTTT | - | TRBJ1-5 | TRBV20-1 | many
CASSRWEVISLQETQYF | TGTGCCAGCAGCCGTTGGGAGGTGATATCTCTCCAAGAGACCCAGTACTTC | - | TRBJ2-5 | TRBV7-9 | -
CASQDPLSEQFF | TGTGCCAGCCAAGACCCACTTAGTGAGCAGTTCTTC | - | TRBJ2-1 | TRBV6-2/TRBV6-3 | -
CASSRTSGVTETQYF | TGTGCCAGCAGCCGGACTAGCGGGGTGACAGAGACCCAGTACTTC | TRBD2 | TRBJ2-5 | TRBV5-4 | -
CASSFGQLYCYTF | TGTGCCAGCAGCTTCGGACAGCTGTATTGCTACACCTTC | - | TRBJ1-2 | TRBV7-9 | -
CASSLDGTFSSYEQYF | TGTGCCAGCAGCCTCGACGGGACTTTTAGCTCCTACGAGCAGTACTTC | - | TRBJ2-7 | TRBV5-5 | -
CASSLAGGLYNEQFF | TGTGCCAGCAGCCTAGCGGGAGGTCTCTACAATGAGCAGTTCTTC | TRBD2 | TRBJ2-1 | TRBV7-2 | many
CASTGSGYEQYF | TGTGCCAGCACGGGTAGCGGCTACGAGCAGTACTTC | - | TRBJ2-7 | TRBV6-2/TRBV6-3 | -
CSVEDHRWDGWGSYNEQFF | TGCAGCGTTGAAGATCACCGGTGGGACGGCTGGGGCTCCTACAATGAGCAGTTCTTC | - | TRBJ2-1 | TRBV29-1 | -
CASSHGPGGSYEQYF | TGTGCCAGCAGCCACGGGCCCGGGGGGTCCTACGAGCAGTACTTC | TRBD2 | TRBJ2-7 | TRBV14 | few
CAISAGSGNSPLHF | TGTGCCATCAGTGCGGGCTCGGGGAATTCACCCCTCCACTTT | - | TRBJ1-6 | TRBV10-3 | -
CAISVGNVGGYDTGELFF | TGTGCCATCAGTGTTGGGAACGTGGGGGGATACGACACCGGGGAGCTGTTTTTT | - | TRBJ2-2 | TRBV10-3 | few
CASSFGQGLSRNTIYF | TGTGCCAGCAGCTTCGGACAGGGCCTCTCGAGAAACACCATATATTTT | TRBD1 | TRBJ1-3 | TRBV7-9 | -
CASTPSAGTTGELFF | TGTGCCAGCACCCCATCAGCGGGGACCACCGGGGAGCTGTTTTTT | TRBD2 | TRBJ2-2 | TRBV3-1 | -